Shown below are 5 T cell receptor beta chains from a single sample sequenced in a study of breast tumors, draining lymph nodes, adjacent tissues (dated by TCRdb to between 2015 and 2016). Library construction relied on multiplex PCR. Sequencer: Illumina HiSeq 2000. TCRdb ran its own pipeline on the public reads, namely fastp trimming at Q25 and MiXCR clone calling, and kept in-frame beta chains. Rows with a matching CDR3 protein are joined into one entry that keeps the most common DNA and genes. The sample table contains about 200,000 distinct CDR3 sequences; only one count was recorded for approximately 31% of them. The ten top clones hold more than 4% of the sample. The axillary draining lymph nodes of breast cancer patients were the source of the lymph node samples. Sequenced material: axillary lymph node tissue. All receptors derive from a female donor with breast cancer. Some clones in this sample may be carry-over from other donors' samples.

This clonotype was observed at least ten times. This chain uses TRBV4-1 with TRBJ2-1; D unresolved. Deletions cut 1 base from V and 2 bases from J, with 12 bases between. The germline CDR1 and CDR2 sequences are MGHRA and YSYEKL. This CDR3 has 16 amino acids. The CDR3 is CASSQGKESTYNEQFF. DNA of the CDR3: TGCGCCAGCAGCCAAGGGAAAGAGAGTACCTACAATGAGCAGTTCTTC.

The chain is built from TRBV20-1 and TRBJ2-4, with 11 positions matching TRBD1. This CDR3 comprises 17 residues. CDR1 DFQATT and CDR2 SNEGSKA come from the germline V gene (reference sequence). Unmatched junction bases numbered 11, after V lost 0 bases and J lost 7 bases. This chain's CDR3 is CSARDFRTGGAGNIQYF. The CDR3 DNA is TGCAGTGCTAGAGATTTTAGGACAGGGGGCGCGGGGAACATTCAGTACTTC.

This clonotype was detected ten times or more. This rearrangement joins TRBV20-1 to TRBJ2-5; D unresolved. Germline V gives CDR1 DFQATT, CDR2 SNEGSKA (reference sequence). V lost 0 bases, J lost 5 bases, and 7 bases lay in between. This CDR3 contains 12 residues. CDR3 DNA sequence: TGCAGTGCTAGAGACCACTCGGAGACCCAGTACTTC. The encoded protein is CSARDHSETQYF.

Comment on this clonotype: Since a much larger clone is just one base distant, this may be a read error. The CDR3 reads CASSPQVGLGSYAQYF. The CDR3 nucleotides are TGTGCCAGCAGCCCCCAGGTAGGACTAGGATCCTACGCGCAGTACTTC. This chain connects TRBV9 to TRBJ2-7; 7 bases are shared with TRBD2. The CDR3 sequence is 16 residues long. Germline lookup yields CDR1 SGDLS and CDR2 YYNGEE.

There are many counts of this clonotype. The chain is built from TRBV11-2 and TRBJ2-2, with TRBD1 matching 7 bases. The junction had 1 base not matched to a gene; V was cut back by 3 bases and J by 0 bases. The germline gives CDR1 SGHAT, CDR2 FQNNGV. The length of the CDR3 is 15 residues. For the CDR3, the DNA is TGTGCCAGCAGCTTCGGACAGGCGAACACCGGGGAGCTGTTTTTT. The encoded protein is CASSFGQANTGELFF.